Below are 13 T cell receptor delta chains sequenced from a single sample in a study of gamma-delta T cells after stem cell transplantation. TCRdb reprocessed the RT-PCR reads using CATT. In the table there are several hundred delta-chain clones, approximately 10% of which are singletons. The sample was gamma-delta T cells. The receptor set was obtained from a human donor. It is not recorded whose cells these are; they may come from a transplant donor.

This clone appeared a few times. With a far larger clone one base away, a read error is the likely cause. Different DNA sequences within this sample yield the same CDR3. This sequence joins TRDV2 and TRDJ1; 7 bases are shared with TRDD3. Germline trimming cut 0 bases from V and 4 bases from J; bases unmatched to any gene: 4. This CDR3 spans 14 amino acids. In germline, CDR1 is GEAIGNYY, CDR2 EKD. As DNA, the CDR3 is TGTGCCTGTGACACCTTGGGGGAGCACGATAAACTCATCTTT. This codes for CACDTLGEHDKLIF.

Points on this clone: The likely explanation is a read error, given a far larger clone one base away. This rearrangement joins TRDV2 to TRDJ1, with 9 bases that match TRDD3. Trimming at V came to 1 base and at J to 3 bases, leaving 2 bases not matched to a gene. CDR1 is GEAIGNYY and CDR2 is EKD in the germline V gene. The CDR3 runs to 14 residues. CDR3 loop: CACDTLGDADKLIF. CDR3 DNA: TGTGCCTGTGACACGCTGGGGGATGCCGATAAACTCATCTTT.

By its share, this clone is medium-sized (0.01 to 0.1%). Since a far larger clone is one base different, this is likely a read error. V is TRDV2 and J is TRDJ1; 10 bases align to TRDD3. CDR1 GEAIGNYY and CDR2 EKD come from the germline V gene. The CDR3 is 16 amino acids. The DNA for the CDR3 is TGTGCCCGTGACACCGGCGATGGGGGATACCCTAATAAACTCATCTTT. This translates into CARDTGDGGYPNKLIF.

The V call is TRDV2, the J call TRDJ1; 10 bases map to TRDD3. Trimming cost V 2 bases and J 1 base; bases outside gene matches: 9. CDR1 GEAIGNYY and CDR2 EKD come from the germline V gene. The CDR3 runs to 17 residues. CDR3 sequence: CACDNLGLGDSTDKLIF. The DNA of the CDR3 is TGTGCCTGTGACAACCTGGGTCTGGGGGATAGCACCGATAAACTCATCTTT.

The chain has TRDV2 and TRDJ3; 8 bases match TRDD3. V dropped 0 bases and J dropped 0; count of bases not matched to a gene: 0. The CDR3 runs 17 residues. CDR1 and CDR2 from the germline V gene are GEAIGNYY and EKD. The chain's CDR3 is CACDTLGDSWDTRQMFF. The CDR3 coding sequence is TGTGCCTGTGACACCCTGGGGGACTCCTGGGACACCCGACAGATGTTTTTC.

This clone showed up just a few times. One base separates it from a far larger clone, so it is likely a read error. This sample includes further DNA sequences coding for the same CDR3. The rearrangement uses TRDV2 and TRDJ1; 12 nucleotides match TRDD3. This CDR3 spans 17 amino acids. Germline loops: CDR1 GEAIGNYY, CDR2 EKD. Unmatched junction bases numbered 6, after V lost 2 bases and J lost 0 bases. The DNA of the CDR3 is TGTGCCTGTGACAATGTACTGGGGGATACCTACACCGATAAACTCATCTTT. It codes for CACDNVLGDTYTDKLIF.

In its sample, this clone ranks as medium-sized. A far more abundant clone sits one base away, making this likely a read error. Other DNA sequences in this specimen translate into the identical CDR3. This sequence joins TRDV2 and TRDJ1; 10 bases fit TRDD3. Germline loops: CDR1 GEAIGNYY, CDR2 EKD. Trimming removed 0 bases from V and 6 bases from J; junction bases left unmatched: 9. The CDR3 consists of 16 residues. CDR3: CACDTGDGGYPNKLIF. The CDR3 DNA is TGTGCCTGTGACACCGGCGATGGGGGATACCCCAATAAACTCATCTTT.

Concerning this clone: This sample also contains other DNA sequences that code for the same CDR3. Here the CDR3 reads CALGEYRPPRGLHHPMGDTPYTDKLIF. The DNA for the CDR3 is TGTGCTCTTGGGGAATATCGCCCCCCACGGGGCCTCCACCACCCGATGGGGGATACGCCGTACACCGACAAGCTCATCTTT. This chain uses TRDV1 with TRDJ1; 11 bases fit TRDD3. The CDR3 is made up of 27 amino acids. Germline-derived CDR1 and CDR2 are TSWWSYY and QGS. Unmatched junction bases numbered 46, after V lost 2 bases and J lost 11 bases.

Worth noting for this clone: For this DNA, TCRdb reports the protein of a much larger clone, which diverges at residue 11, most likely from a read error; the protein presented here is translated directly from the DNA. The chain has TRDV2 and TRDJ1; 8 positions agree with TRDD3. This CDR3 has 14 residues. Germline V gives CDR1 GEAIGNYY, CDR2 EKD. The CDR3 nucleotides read TGTGCCTGTGACACCCTGGGGGAGCACGATAGACTCATCTTT. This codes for CACDTLGEHDRLIF.

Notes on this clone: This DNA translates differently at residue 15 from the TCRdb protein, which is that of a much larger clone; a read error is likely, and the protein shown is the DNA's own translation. The DNA of the CDR3 is TGTGCCTGTGAGAGACTGGGGAACCCTACGGACACCCGACAGACGTTTTTC. This translates into CACERLGNPTDTRQTFF. The rearrangement uses TRDV2 and TRDJ3, with TRDD3 matching 7 bases. CDR3 size: 17 residues. Germline assignment: CDR1 GEAIGNYY and CDR2 EKD.

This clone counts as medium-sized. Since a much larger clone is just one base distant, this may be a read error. The CDR3 loop is CACGTVLAPSSWDTRQMFF. The CDR3 coding sequence is TGTGCCTGTGGCACCGTACTGGCCCCGAGCTCCTGGGACACCCGACAGATGTTTTTC. The chain couples TRDV2 to TRDJ3, with TRDD3 as a possible D gene (5 bases). Germline V gene sequence: CDR1 GEAIGNYY, CDR2 EKD. This CDR3 is built from 19 residues.

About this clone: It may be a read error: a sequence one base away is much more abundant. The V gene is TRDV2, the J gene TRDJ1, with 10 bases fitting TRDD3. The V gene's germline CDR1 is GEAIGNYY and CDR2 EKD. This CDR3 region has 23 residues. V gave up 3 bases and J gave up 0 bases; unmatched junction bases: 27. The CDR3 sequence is CACDSSNPPRVLGDLFYTDKLIF. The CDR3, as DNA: TGTGCCTGTGACTCTTCAAACCCTCCCCGAGTACTGGGGGATTTATTTTACACCGATAAACTCATCTTT.

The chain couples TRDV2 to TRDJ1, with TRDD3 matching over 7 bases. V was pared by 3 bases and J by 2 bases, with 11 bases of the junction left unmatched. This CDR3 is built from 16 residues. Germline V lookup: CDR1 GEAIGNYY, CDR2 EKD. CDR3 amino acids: CACDPLGPRGTDKLIF. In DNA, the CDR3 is TGTGCCTGTGACCCACTGGGGCCTCGGGGAACCGATAAACTCATCTTT.